This T cell receptor beta chain comes out of a study of memory CD4+ T cells and cytomegalovirus serostatus. Across the whole study: Donors were healthy Belgian adults, several CMV seropositive and 24 seronegative. The study, taken as a whole, reports: Each of 60 to 80 CMV-associated TCRbeta sequences occurred in one to five individuals. Suggested: most of the CMV-linked TCR signature lies in CD4+ memory cells.

Single viable CD3+CD4+CD8-CD45RO+ cells were sorted as the memory CD4+ T cells. CMV serostatus came from serum IgG against pp150, pp28, p38, p52. As for this clone: Its antigen is currently unknown.

The CDR3 covers 13 residues. V lost 1 base to trimming and J lost 4 bases, with 7 bases between them. Germline assignment: CDR1 SGHTA and CDR2 FQGNSA. Method: immunoSEQ multiplex PCR; TCRdb's copy keeps in-frame clones and lacks some. This table has 50,000 or so clones, 70% to 85% appearing once. The chain employs TRBV7-2 and TRBJ2-5; D gene unclear. The sequenced sample consisted of memory CD4+ T cells from blood. The sequence derives from an adult in good health and CMV-seronegative. CDR3 in amino acids: CASSLVGRETQYF. Here the CDR3 DNA reads TGTGCCAGCAGCTTAGTCGGCCGAGAGACCCAGTACTTC. The variable domain in full, with the rest retrieved from reference TRBV7-2 and TRBJ2-5, is GAGVSQSPSNKVTEKGKDVELRCDPISGHTALYWYRQSLGQGLEFLIYFQGNSAPDKSGLPSDRFSAERTGGSVSTLTIQRTQQEDSAVYLCASSLVGRETQYFGPGTRLLVL.